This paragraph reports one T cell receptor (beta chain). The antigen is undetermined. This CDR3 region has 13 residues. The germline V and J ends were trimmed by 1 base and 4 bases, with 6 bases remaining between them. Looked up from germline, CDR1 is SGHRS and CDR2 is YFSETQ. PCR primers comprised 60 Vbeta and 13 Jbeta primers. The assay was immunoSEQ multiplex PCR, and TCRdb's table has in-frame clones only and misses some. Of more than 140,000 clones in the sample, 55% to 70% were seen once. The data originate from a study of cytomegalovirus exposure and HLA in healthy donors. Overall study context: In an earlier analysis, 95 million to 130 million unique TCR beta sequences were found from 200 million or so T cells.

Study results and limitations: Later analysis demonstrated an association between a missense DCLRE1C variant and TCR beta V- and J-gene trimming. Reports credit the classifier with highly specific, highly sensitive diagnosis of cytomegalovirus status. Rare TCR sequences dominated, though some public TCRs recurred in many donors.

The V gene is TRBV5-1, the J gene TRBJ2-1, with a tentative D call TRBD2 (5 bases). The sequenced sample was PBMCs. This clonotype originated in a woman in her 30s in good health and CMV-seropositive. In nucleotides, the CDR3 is TGCGCCAGCAGCTTGCCGGGGTACAATGAGCAGTTCTTC. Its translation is CASSLPGYNEQFF.